This T cell receptor beta chain comes out of a study of blood T cells in healthy people across ages. The use of a sample-barcoded 5' primer and a J-beta primer mix characterized a second PCR of about 7 to 12 cycles. From the 5' RACE reads, TCRdb called clonotypes with MiXCR, one entry per CDR3 protein. The sample carries about 1 million distinct CDR3 sequences, 20% to 25% recorded once. The CDR3 contains 12 residues. CDR1 SGHTA and CDR2 FQGNSA come from the germline V gene. V was shortened by 1 base and J by 5 bases, with 5 bases between the two germline ends. Study-wide findings and caveats: Age brought a roughly linear fall in TCR beta diversity measured per million T cells.

This clonotype was recorded many times. Its antigen remains unknown. The sample was also reused in another study, on T cells of mothers and their children. Turning to that study: The overlap seen between related mothers and children slightly exceeded that of unrelated pairs, though not significantly.

The receptor's source is a girl aged 2 to 10 in good health. The sequenced sample was blood. The V and J genes are TRBV7-2 and TRBJ2-5; D remains unclear. The CDR3 protein is CASSLVTETQYF. Here the CDR3 DNA reads TGTGCCAGCAGCTTAGTGACGGAGACCCAGTACTTC.